This entry describes one T cell receptor beta chain. What it binds is unknown. This CDR3 spans 13 amino acids. The sample belongs to a study of T cell responses to AZD1222 COVID-19 vaccine. Study observations and caveats: Unmutated regions of variants are reportedly targeted by nearly half of spike-specific TCRs. White British donors predominated, females outnumbered males, and clonal diversity was possibly underestimated.

Here immunoSEQ multiplex PCR was the method, and the copy in TCRdb shows in-frame clones only, minus some. The data show about 92,000 clones, 80% to 90% seen once. Sequencing was performed on peripheral blood, taken on day 0 of MenACWY control vaccination. The TCR sequence derives from an adult in good health. The chain combines TRBV21-1 with TRBJ1-6. TRBV21-1 is described as a pseudogene. The CDR3 coding sequence is TGTGCCAGCAGCCGCATACTAAGGACACCCCTCCACTTT. Translation gives CASSRILRTPLHF.